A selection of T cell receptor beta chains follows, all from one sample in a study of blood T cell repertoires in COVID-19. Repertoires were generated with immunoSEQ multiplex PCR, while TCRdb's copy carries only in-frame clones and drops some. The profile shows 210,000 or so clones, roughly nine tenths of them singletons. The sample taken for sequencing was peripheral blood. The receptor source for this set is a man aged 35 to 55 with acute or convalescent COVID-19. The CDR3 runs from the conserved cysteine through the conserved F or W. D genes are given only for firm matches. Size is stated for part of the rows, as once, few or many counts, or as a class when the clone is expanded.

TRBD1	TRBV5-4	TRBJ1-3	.	TGTGCCAGCAGCTCGGGACAGGCGGGAAACACCATATATTTT	CASSSGQAGNTIYF
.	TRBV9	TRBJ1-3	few	TGTGCCAGCAGCATACGCCGGAGATTCCACACCATATCCATATATTTT	CASSIRRRFHTISIYF
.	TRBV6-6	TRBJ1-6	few	TGTGCCAGCAGGGGGGGAACGGCTGATAATTCACCCCTCCACTTT	CASRGGTADNSPLHF
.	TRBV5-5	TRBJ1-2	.	TGTGCCAGCAGCTTGGACGGGGGGCGCAGGTATGGCTACACCTTC	CASSLDGGRRYGYTF
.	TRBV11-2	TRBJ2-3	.	TGTGCCAGCAGCTTTAGGAGTACCCCTAGCACAGATACGCAGTATTTT	CASSFRSTPSTDTQYF
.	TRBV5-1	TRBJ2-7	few	TGCGCCAGCAGCTTTAGGGGTAGCTCCTACGAGCAGTACTTC	CASSFRGSSYEQYF
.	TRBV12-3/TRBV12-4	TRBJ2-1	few	TGTGCCAGCAGTCAGGACATCCTCCAGTTCTTC	CASSQDILQFF
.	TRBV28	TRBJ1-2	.	TGTGCCAGCAGTTATAATGGCTACACCTTC	CASSYNGYTF
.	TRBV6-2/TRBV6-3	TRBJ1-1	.	TGTGCCAGCAGTTACTCGATCAACAGACCGAACACTGAAGCTTTCTTT	CASSYSINRPNTEAFF
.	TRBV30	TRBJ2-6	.	TGTGCCTGGAGTGTATGGCCAGATCTTTTTTCTGGGGCCAACGTCCTGACTTTC	CAWSVWPDLFSGANVLTF
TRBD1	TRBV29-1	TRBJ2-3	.	TGCAGCGTTGAAGCGAGGGACAGGGGTACAGATACGCAGTATTTT	CSVEARDRGTDTQYF
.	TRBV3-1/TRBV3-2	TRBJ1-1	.	TGTGCCAGCAGCGACCGGGGGGATCACACTGAAGCTTTCTTT	CASSDRGDHTEAFF
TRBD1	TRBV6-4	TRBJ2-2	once	TGTGCCAGCAGCGGACAGGGCCTCACCGGGGAGCTGTTTTTT	CASSGQGLTGELFF
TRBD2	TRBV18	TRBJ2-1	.	TGTGCCAGCTCCCCTCCGGGACTAGCGGGGGGGCCGCAGAATGAGCAGTTCTTC	CASSPPGLAGGPQNEQFF
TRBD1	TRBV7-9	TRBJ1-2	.	TGTGCCAGCAGCTTAGGGGACAGTAGGAACTATGGCTACACCTTC	CASSLGDSRNYGYTF
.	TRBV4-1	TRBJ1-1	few	TGCGCCAGCAGCCAAGACAGGGCTTTCCCTGGAGCTTTCTTT	CASSQDRAFPGAFF
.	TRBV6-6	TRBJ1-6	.	TGTGCCAGCAGTTACCCCACGGGGAGGGATTCACCCCTCCACTTT	CASSYPTGRDSPLHF
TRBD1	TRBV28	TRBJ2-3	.	TGTGCCAGCAGTCTCACAGGGGAGAGAACAGATACGCAGTATTTT	CASSLTGERTDTQYF
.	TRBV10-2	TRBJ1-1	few	TGCGCCAGCAGTGGAGGGATGAACACTGAAGCTTTCTTT	CASSGGMNTEAFF
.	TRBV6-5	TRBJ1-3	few	TGTGCCAGCAGCGAGGGACACGGAGGAAACACCATATATTTT	CASSEGHGGNTIYF
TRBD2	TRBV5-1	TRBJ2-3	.	TGCGCCAGCACCCAAGGACGGGGGGCAGATACGCAGTATTTT	CASTQGRGADTQYF
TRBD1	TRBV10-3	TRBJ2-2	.	TGTGCCATTTGGCCTACTTCCGGGACAGGGGGTCTAACGAACACCGGGGAGCTGTTTTTT	CAIWPTSGTGGLTNTGELFF
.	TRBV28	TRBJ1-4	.	TGTGCCAGCAGTGCTTCAGGGGTTTGGGAAAAACTGTTTTTT	CASSASGVWEKLFF
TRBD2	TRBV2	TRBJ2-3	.	TGTGCCAGCAGTTCACGACGGACTAGCGGGGGGGTAGATACGCAGTATTTT	CASSSRRTSGGVDTQYF
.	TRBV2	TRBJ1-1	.	TGTGCCAGCAGTGTTCAGGGAGGGACTGAAGCTTTCTTT	CASSVQGGTEAFF
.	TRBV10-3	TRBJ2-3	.	TGTGCCATCAGTGCAGGGGGGACCAGCACAGATACGCAGTATTTT	CAISAGGTSTDTQYF
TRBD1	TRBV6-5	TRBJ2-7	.	TGTGCCAGCAGTTACTCTAGAACGGACAGGGACGGCGAGCAGTACTTC	CASSYSRTDRDGEQYF
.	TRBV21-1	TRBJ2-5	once	TGTGCCAGCAGCCCCCGCGCGCTAGTCAGCGAGGCCCAGTACTTC	CASSPRALVSEAQYF
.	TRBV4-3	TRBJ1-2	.	TGCGCCAGCAGCCAAGATGGCGTAGGAGCTAACTATGGCTACACCTTC	CASSQDGVGANYGYTF
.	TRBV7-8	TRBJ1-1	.	TGTGCCAGCGCTAAAGGAGGCATGAACACTGAAGCTTTCTTT	CASAKGGMNTEAFF
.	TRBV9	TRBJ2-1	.	TGTGCCAGCAGCGTAAGTGAGCCCCGACTGGCCGACAATGAGCAGTTCTTC	CASSVSEPRLADNEQFF
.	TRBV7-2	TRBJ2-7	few	TGTGCCAGCAGCTTAGTAGGCACTACTGAATACGAGCAGTACTTC	CASSLVGTTEYEQYF
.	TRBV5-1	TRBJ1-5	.	TGCGCCAGCAGCTTCGACACAAGCAATCAGCCCCAGCATTTT	CASSFDTSNQPQHF
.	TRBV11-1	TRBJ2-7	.	TGTGCCAGCAGCCAAGTTGGAGGAGGATCCTACGAGCAGTACTTC	CASSQVGGGSYEQYF
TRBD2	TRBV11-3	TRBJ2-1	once	TGTGCCAGCAGCTTAGCCCTGGGACTAGCGGGGGTCGATGAGCAGTTCTTC	CASSLALGLAGVDEQFF
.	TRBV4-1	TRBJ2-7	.	TGCGCCAGCAGCCTCCAGGGCCACTCCTACGAGCAGTACTTC	CASSLQGHSYEQYF
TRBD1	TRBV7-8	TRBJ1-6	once	TGTGCCAGCAGCTTACGACAGGGCCTAAATTCACCCCTCCACTTT	CASSLRQGLNSPLHF
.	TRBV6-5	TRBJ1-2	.	TGTGCCAGCAGCGACCGACAGGGCTACACCTTC	CASSDRQGYTF
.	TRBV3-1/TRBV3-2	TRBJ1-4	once	TGTGCCAGCAGCCAAGAGAATAGGGGTGAAAAACTGTTTTTT	CASSQENRGEKLFF
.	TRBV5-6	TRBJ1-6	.	TGTGCCAGCAGCCTTGACAGGAACTACTCCTATAATTCACCCCTCCACTTT	CASSLDRNYSYNSPLHF
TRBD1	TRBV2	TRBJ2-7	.	TGTGCCAGCAGTGACGGACAGGGAACAACCTACGAGCAGTACTTC	CASSDGQGTTYEQYF